Listed below are T cell receptor beta chains from one sample, sequenced in a study of blood T cells in healthy people across ages. TCRdb re-called the 5' RACE reads with MiXCR, one entry per CDR3 protein. The sample records more than 550,000 distinct CDR3 sequences, 20% to 25% being singletons. Sequences were obtained from blood. The source is a man between 65 and 85 years old in good health. CDR3s include the opening cysteine and the closing phenylalanine or tryptophan. A D gene is named only where the DNA matches it firmly. A clone size is listed for some rows: how often the clone was seen (once, few, many), or a class if it is expanded.

d_call	v_call	j_call	clone_size	cdr3_nt	cdr3_aa
TRBD1	TRBV3-1	TRBJ2-1	-	TGTGCCAGCAGCCCAACGGACAGGACTTACAATGAGCAGTTCTTC	CASSPTDRTYNEQFF
-	TRBV29-1	TRBJ2-5	few	TGCAGCGTTGCCCCTGAAAAAGAGACCCAGTACTTC	CSVAPEKETQYF
TRBD2	TRBV2	TRBJ2-5	-	TGTGCCAGCACCCAAGAGACTAGCGCATGGGAGACCCAGTACTTC	CASTQETSAWETQYF
TRBD1	TRBV29-1	TRBJ1-2	few	TGCAGCGTTCGCATGACAGGGGGAAAAGGGGGCTACACCTTC	CSVRMTGGKGGYTF
TRBD1	TRBV6-2/TRBV6-3	TRBJ2-2	few	TGTGCCAGCAGGATACAGGGGATGAACACCGGGGAGCTGTTTTTT	CASRIQGMNTGELFF
-	TRBV7-9	TRBJ1-1	few	TGTGCCAGCAGCCCCCCCGGGTGGGCTCGCGGCACTGAAGCTTTCTTT	CASSPPGWARGTEAFF
-	TRBV12-3/TRBV12-4	TRBJ2-1	few	TGTGCCAGCATATCTTCGGGGAATCGCTACAATGAGCAGTTCTTC	CASISSGNRYNEQFF
-	TRBV6-6	TRBJ1-2	few	TGTGCCAGCAGTTACGTAAAGGGCTATGGCTACACCTTC	CASSYVKGYGYTF
-	TRBV6-1	TRBJ2-4	-	TGTGCCAGCGAGGAGGTCATAGCCAAAAACATTCAGTACTTC	CASEEVIAKNIQYF
-	TRBV15	TRBJ2-7	few	TGTGCCACCAGCAGAGATCCTGGGAGCTCCTACGAGCAGTACTTC	CATSRDPGSSYEQYF
-	TRBV5-1	TRBJ1-2	-	TGCGCCAGCGCAACAGGGTTCGGCTATGGCTACACCTTC	CASATGFGYGYTF
-	TRBV24-1	TRBJ1-5	-	TGTGCCACCAGTGACCCTGCTGCAGGGGTTCAGCCCCAGCATTTT	CATSDPAAGVQPQHF
TRBD2	TRBV29-1	TRBJ2-1	-	TGCAGCTTGAGTCGGCGGGAGTGGGATGAGCAGTTCTTC	CSLSRREWDEQFF
-	TRBV30	TRBJ2-5	few	TGTGCCTGGAGGAGCAGCCAAGAGACCCGGTACTTC	CAWRSSQETRYF
-	TRBV7-2	TRBJ1-3	-	TGTGCCAGCAGCTCCCCCAAGGGACGGCATATCTCTGGAAACACCATATATTTT	CASSSPKGRHISGNTIYF
-	TRBV20-1	TRBJ1-1	few	TGCAGTGCTCTTACCGCCTCAGGGATAGCTGAAGCTTTCTTT	CSALTASGIAEAFF
-	TRBV12-3/TRBV12-4	TRBJ2-1	-	TGTGCCAGCAGTCGCCTTCTCTACAATGAGCAGTTCTTC	CASSRLLYNEQFF
-	TRBV5-1	TRBJ2-6	many	TGCGCCAGCAGCTTGGGTTACTCTGGGGCCAACGTCCTGACTTTC	CASSLGYSGANVLTF
TRBD2	TRBV15	TRBJ2-3	once	TGTGCCACCAGCAAACTGACTAGCGGCGACACAGATACGCAGTATTTT	CATSKLTSGDTDTQYF
-	TRBV15	TRBJ2-3	-	TGTGCCACCAGCCCTCGACCCAATACGCAGTATTTT	CATSPRPNTQYF
-	TRBV5-1	TRBJ1-3	few	TGCGCCAGCAGCCCGGGACCCGAGGGCGGCACCATATATTTT	CASSPGPEGGTIYF
TRBD1	TRBV10-3	TRBJ1-5	-	TGTGCCACCCTGGACAGGGGGCTCGTGGCCCAGCATTTT	CATLDRGLVAQHF
-	TRBV7-9	TRBJ2-5	-	TGTGCCAGCAGCACATACCGGGACGAAGAGACCCAGTACTTC	CASSTYRDEETQYF
-	TRBV5-1	TRBJ1-4	-	TGCGCCAGCAGCTTGGCGGGACGGGATAATGAAAAACTGTTTTTT	CASSLAGRDNEKLFF
TRBD1	TRBV7-2	TRBJ2-3	few	TGTGCCAGCAGCGTGGGGACAGGCGCAGATACGCAGTATTTT	CASSVGTGADTQYF
-	TRBV12-3/TRBV12-4	TRBJ1-2	few	TGTGCCAGCAGCGGGGGCGACTACACCTTC	CASSGGDYTF
-	TRBV29-1	TRBJ2-3	-	TGCAGCGTTGAGGGGACACTCCCTAGCACAGATACGCAGTATTTT	CSVEGTLPSTDTQYF
TRBD1	TRBV28	TRBJ2-3	-	TGTGCCAGCAGTTTCGACCCGACAGGGTTGACAGATACGCAGTATTTT	CASSFDPTGLTDTQYF
-	TRBV3-1	TRBJ2-4	-	TGTGCCAGCAGCCACACGACACCTATGGCTAAAAACATTCAGTACTTC	CASSHTTPMAKNIQYF
-	TRBV6-6	TRBJ1-3	-	TGTGCCAGCAGTTCCACGGGCCGGGGGAAAAACACCATATATTTT	CASSSTGRGKNTIYF
-	TRBV27	TRBJ2-1	many	TGTGCCAGCAGTTTGACGGATGACTCCTACAATGAGCAGTTCTTC	CASSLTDDSYNEQFF
TRBD1	TRBV12-3/TRBV12-4	TRBJ2-5	few	TGTGCCAGCAGTCCAGACTTCGGGACAGGAGAGACCCAGTACTTC	CASSPDFGTGETQYF
-	TRBV7-2	TRBJ2-3	-	TGTGCCAGCAGATCCCCCGCAGGACTCACAGATACGCAGTATTTT	CASRSPAGLTDTQYF
-	TRBV3-1	TRBJ1-2	many	TGTGCCAGCAGCCAAGCGAGAAACTATGGCTACACCTTC	CASSQARNYGYTF
-	TRBV5-1	TRBJ2-3	few	TGCGCCAGCAGTTCCCGAGCTCGCAGGAGCAACACAGATACGCAGTATTTT	CASSSRARRSNTDTQYF
-	TRBV5-1	TRBJ2-2	-	TGCGCCAGCAGCTTGGTAGAAGGTCTGAACACCGGGGAGCTGTTTTTT	CASSLVEGLNTGELFF
TRBD2	TRBV7-2	TRBJ2-7	-	TGTGCCAGCAGCTTATCGAGGTCTCTCGCGGGAGTGGCCCACGAGCAGTACTTC	CASSLSRSLAGVAHEQYF
TRBD2	TRBV12-3/TRBV12-4	TRBJ2-5	-	TGTGCCAGCAGTTTTGCACTAGCGGGGGGCCAAGAGACCCAGTACTTC	CASSFALAGGQETQYF
-	TRBV29-1	TRBJ1-2	few	TGCAGCGTTGCCGTCCGTCGGGGGGGCTACACCTTC	CSVAVRRGGYTF
TRBD1	TRBV20-1	TRBJ2-1	-	TGCAGTACCCACAGGGGGCGTCCGAATGAGCAGTTCTTC	CSTHRGRPNEQFF
TRBD2	TRBV13	TRBJ2-5	few	TGTGCCAGCAGCTTAAAACTAGCGGGTCCCCTCGGGGAGACCCAGTACTTC	CASSLKLAGPLGETQYF
-	TRBV18	TRBJ2-3	few	TGTGCCAGCTCACCAAGAATACCCGCAGATACGCAGTATTTT	CASSPRIPADTQYF
TRBD1	TRBV5-1	TRBJ2-5	few	TGCGCCAGCAGCCTGTCCTCCGGGACAGAAGAGACCCAGTGCTTC	CASSLSSGTEETQCF
TRBD1	TRBV5-5	TRBJ2-1	-	TGTGCCAGCAGCTTGGACAGGGGGCAACTCTACAATGAGCAGTTCTTC	CASSLDRGQLYNEQFF
-	TRBV27	TRBJ2-7	-	TGTGCCAGCAGTTTATCCCGCAGATCCTACGAGCAGTACTTC	CASSLSRRSYEQYF
-	TRBV12-3/TRBV12-4	TRBJ1-2	few	TGTGCCAGCAGTTCCACAGGGAGGTATGGCTACACCTTC	CASSSTGRYGYTF
-	TRBV21-1	TRBJ2-3	few	TGTGCCAGCAGCCCAGGACGGAACACCACAGATACGCAGTATTTT	CASSPGRNTTDTQYF
-	TRBV10-3	TRBJ2-3	-	TGTGCCATCAGTGATACGGGGGCCCCTAGCACAGATACGCAGTATTTT	CAISDTGAPSTDTQYF
TRBD1	TRBV5-1	TRBJ2-2	few	TGCGCCAGCAGCTACAGGGGCGCGAACACCGGGGAGCTGTTTTTT	CASSYRGANTGELFF
TRBD1	TRBV24-1	TRBJ1-2	-	TGTGCCACCAGTGATTCCACAGGGGGCGCGGAGGGCTACACCTTC	CATSDSTGGAEGYTF
-	TRBV7-9	TRBJ1-1	-	TGTGCCAGCAGCCCAGGGGCGGGGTACATGAACACTGAAGCTTTCTTT	CASSPGAGYMNTEAFF
-	TRBV9	TRBJ1-2	few	TGTGCCAGCAGCGTAGCGGGGACTCTCTATGGCTACACCTTC	CASSVAGTLYGYTF
-	TRBV7-9	TRBJ2-5	-	TGTGCCAGCATCCCCCCCTGGGGGCCGACCCAAGAGACCCAGTACTTC	CASIPPWGPTQETQYF
-	TRBV19	TRBJ1-4	-	TGTGCCAGTAGCCGACTCCGACTTAATGAAAAACTGTTTTTT	CASSRLRLNEKLFF
-	TRBV12-3/TRBV12-4	TRBJ2-4	few	TGTGCCAGCAGTTCGGGGAGTAAAAACATTCAGTACTTC	CASSSGSKNIQYF